This T cell receptor beta chain was profiled in a study of T cells in narcolepsy. The V and J ends lost 2 bases and 4 bases respectively, with 11 bases between them. This CDR3 comprises 14 residues. CDR1 and CDR2 from the germline V gene are SGHNT and YYREEE (reference sequence). Produced via immunoSEQ multiplex PCR; TCRdb's table is partial and in-frame only. The sample lists 30,000 to 35,000 clones, around 87% occurring once. The study's findings and limits: Same-patient CSF and blood CD4+ T cell clonotypes included HCRT-specific and TRIB2-specific autoreactive ones.

Comments on this clone: Its antigen remains unidentified.

The sequenced material came from CD45RA- memory CD4+ T cells from PBMCs. This TCR derives from a human donor with narcolepsy. V is TRBV5-4 and J is TRBJ2-3; D gene uncertain. The CDR3 here is CASSLTAHSDTQYF. The CDR3 coding sequence is TGTGCCAGCAGCTTAACAGCACACTCAGATACGCAGTATTTT. The full variable domain, its missing parts supplied by reference TRBV5-4 and TRBJ2-3, is ETGVTQSPTHLIKTRGQQVTLRCSSQSGHNTVSWYQQALGQGPQFIFQYYREEENGRGNFPPRFSGLQFPNYSSELNVNALELDDSALYLCASSLTAHSDTQYFGPGTRLTVL.